These 5 T cell receptor beta chains originate from one sample sequenced in a study of CD8 T cells in ankylosing spondylitis. One entry per CDR3 protein, called by TCRdb with MiXCR from the 5' RACE reads. The sample contains around 150,000 distinct CDR3 sequences, approximately 32% of which appear only once. Material: synovial fluid, either unsorted or a sorted T cell fraction (not recorded which). All receptors come from a male donor with ankylosing spondylitis.

This clonotype was counted only a few times. This chain joins TRBV12-3 or TRBV12-4 and TRBJ1-5; D is unresolved. V was trimmed by 3 bases and J by 4 bases, leaving 7 bases between them. The CDR3 consists of 13 residues. As DNA, the CDR3 is TGTGCCAGCAGTTTCGCCAGTAATCAGCCCCAGCATTTT. This codes for CASSFASNQPQHF.

The chain carries TRBV7-2 and TRBJ2-1, with 7 nucleotides matching TRBD2. The CDR3 loop spans 15 amino acids. Trimming removed 5 bases from V and 0 bases from J; junction bases left unmatched: 4. Germline loops: CDR1 SGHTA, CDR2 FQGNSA. The CDR3 reads CASSQLANSYNEQFF. The CDR3 bases are TGTGCCAGCAGCCAACTAGCGAACTCCTACAATGAGCAGTTCTTC.

The chain couples TRBV19 to TRBJ1-5; the D gene is possibly TRBD1 (6 bases). Germline lookup yields CDR1 LNHDA and CDR2 SQIVND (reference sequence). The CDR3 totals 15 residues. Trimming shortened V by 10 bases and J by 1 base, and 17 bases separated the two germline ends. CDR3 in amino acids: CATHREARSNQPQHF. The CDR3 DNA is TGTGCCACCCACAGGGAGGCGCGGAGCAATCAGCCCCAGCATTTT.

This clonotype occurred many times. Sequence at one end of the junction differs from germline and may be a read error. The chain links TRBV12-3 or TRBV12-4 to TRBJ2-1; D might be TRBD2 (6 bases). The CDR3 spans 14 residues. CDR3 region: CASSPRDSSNEQFF. The CDR3 DNA reads as TGTGCCAGCAGTCCCCGGGACTCCTCCAATGAGCAGTTCTTC.

Details on this clonotype: One end of the junction fails to match germline, which may point to a read error. V and J are TRBV7-2 and TRBJ2-1, with TRBD2 matching 11 bases. Germline V gene lookup returns CDR1 SGHTA and CDR2 FQGNSA. The CDR3 length is 17 residues. The CDR3 loop reads CASSLPSGTSGYNGQFF. CDR3 nucleotides: TGTGCCAGCAGCTTACCCTCCGGGACTAGCGGATACAATGGGCAGTTCTTC.